These T cell receptor beta chains were read from a single sample in a study of T cells in Graves' hyperthyroidism and ophthalmopathy. MiXCR, applied by TCRdb to the multiplex PCR reads, yields one record per CDR3 protein. This table holds about 300,000 distinct CDR3 sequences, about 19% found once. Sequencing was performed on blood. Receptors were obtained from a man aged 50-59 years with Graves' ophthalmopathy. The CDR3 runs from the conserved cysteine through the conserved F or W. A D gene is named only where the DNA matches it firmly. Only some rows state a clone size, as once, few, many or a class for expanded clones.

clone size	V gene	J gene	D gene	CDR3 protein	CDR3 DNA
.	TRBV5-1	TRBJ2-2	TRBD1	CASSLVGPDRGGELFF	TGCGCCAGCAGCTTGGTTGGACCGGACAGGGGCGGGGAGCTGTTTTTT
.	TRBV12-3/TRBV12-4	TRBJ2-2	.	CASTGPNTGELFF	TGTGCCAGCACCGGGCCGAACACCGGGGAGCTGTTTTTT
many	TRBV28	TRBJ2-7	TRBD2	CASSTYSGRDEQYF	TGTGCCAGCAGCACCTATAGCGGGAGGGACGAGCAGTACTTC
few	TRBV29-1	TRBJ1-1	TRBD1	CSGRTGNTEAFF	TGCAGCGGTAGGACAGGGAACACTGAAGCTTTCTTT
.	TRBV5-1	TRBJ2-5	.	CASSLAGREETQYF	TGCGCCAGCAGCTTGGCGGGCAGAGAAGAGACCCAGTACTTC
few	TRBV6-1	TRBJ2-1	.	CASPPPRDPSYNEQFF	TGTGCCAGCCCGCCGCCTCGGGACCCCTCCTACAATGAGCAGTTCTTC
few	TRBV5-1	TRBJ2-7	TRBD2	CASSGGLADSYEQYF	TGCGCCAGCAGCGGGGGACTAGCGGATTCCTACGAGCAGTACTTC
.	TRBV10-3	TRBJ2-7	TRBD1	CAISKDRGEQYF	TGTGCCATCAGCAAAGACAGGGGCGAGCAGTACTTC
few	TRBV20-1	TRBJ1-5	.	CSATTASNQPQHF	TGCAGTGCCACGACAGCTAGCAATCAGCCCCAGCATTTT
many	TRBV2	TRBJ2-7	.	CATSFDPPPYEQYF	TGTGCCACGAGCTTTGACCCTCCCCCCTACGAGCAGTACTTC
.	TRBV7-9	TRBJ1-1	.	CASSRMVSPNTEAFF	TGTGCCAGCAGCAGGATGGTCAGTCCGAACACTGAAGCTTTCTTT
.	TRBV30	TRBJ2-2	.	CAWGQITGELFF	TGTGCCTGGGGGCAAATCACCGGGGAGCTGTTTTTT
.	TRBV11-2	TRBJ1-2	TRBD1	CASSFGTDNYGYTF	TGTGCCAGCAGTTTCGGGACAGATAACTATGGCTACACCTTC
many	TRBV12-3/TRBV12-4	TRBJ2-5	.	CASSSQEETQYF	TGTGCCAGCAGTTCCCAAGAAGAGACCCAGTACTTC
many	TRBV11-2	TRBJ2-3	.	CASSKLTSSTDTQYF	TGTGCCAGCAGCAAACTCACTAGTAGCACAGATACGCAGTATTTT
many	TRBV14	TRBJ1-3	.	CASSQWAGTAGNTIYF	TGTGCCAGCAGCCAGTGGGCCGGGACCGCTGGAAACACCATATATTTT
once	TRBV12-3/TRBV12-4	TRBJ2-1	TRBD2	CASRGGLAGGLSSYNEQFF	TGTGCCAGCAGGGGGGGACTAGCGGGAGGCCTTAGCTCCTACAATGAGCAGTTCTTC
.	TRBV5-5	TRBJ1-1	TRBD1	CASSFMPGQGNTEAFF	TGTGCCAGCAGCTTTATGCCGGGACAGGGGAACACTGAAGCTTTCTTT
few	TRBV5-5	TRBJ2-5	.	CASSLAGTRGETQYF	TGTGCCAGCAGCTTGGCCGGGACCAGAGGGGAGACCCAGTACTTC
.	TRBV6-1	TRBJ2-4	TRBD1	CASRPGQLNIQYF	TGTGCCAGCAGGCCGGGACAGCTAAACATTCAGTACTTC
once	TRBV7-9	TRBJ2-3	.	CASSPPNTQYF	TGTGCCAGCAGCCCCCCGAATACGCAGTATTTT
few	TRBV5-1	TRBJ1-5	.	CANSLESRGQPQHF	TGCGCCAACAGCTTGGAGTCAAGGGGCCAGCCCCAGCATTTT
many	TRBV2	TRBJ1-6	.	CASSAQGGPNNSPLHF	TGTGCCAGCTCAGCCCAAGGGGGGCCGAATAATTCACCCCTCCACTTT